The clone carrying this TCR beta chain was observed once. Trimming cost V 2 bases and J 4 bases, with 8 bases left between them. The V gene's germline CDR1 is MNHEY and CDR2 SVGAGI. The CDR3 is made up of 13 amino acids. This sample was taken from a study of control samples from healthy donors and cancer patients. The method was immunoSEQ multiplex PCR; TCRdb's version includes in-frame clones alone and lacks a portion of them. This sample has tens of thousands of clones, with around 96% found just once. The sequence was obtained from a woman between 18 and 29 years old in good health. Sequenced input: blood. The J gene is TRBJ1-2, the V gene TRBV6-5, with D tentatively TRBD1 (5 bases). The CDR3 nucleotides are TGTGCCAGCAGTTACGACAGAACCTATGGCTACACCTTC. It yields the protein CASSYDRTYGYTF.